The clone carrying this T cell receptor beta chain has just a few counts. Indicated time point: newly diagnosed GD, antithyroid drugs for less than 3 months. The TCR library used RNA extracted from PBMCs. The sample originates from a study of regulatory T cells in long-lasting Graves disease. For the study at large: Antithyroid drug exposure in newly diagnosed Graves' patients had lasted under 3 months.

Construction of the TCR beta libraries employed iRepertoire HTBI primers in conjunction with Arm-PCR of CDR3 regions. In the original analysis: Across the samples, identification revealed 55 to 75 TRBV and 12 to 15 TRBJ segments. TCRdb re-derived calls from the multiplex PCR reads in MiXCR, one entry per CDR3 protein. These V and J calls derive from TCRdb rather than the authors' analysis. The repertoire holds approximately 560,000 distinct CDR3 sequences, with about 15% as singletons. Germline lookup yields CDR1 LGHDT and CDR2 YNNKEL (reference sequence). This CDR3 has 15 amino acids. Losses at the gene ends were 5 bases for V and 7 bases for J; bases not matched to a gene: 14. The same sample was also studied in work on T cells in Graves' hyperthyroidism and ophthalmopathy.

The V and J genes are TRBV3-1 and TRBJ2-7; 7 nucleotides match TRBD2. This specimen consisted of peripheral blood mononuclear cells (PBMCs), obtained at new diagnosis, from a patient treated with antithyroid drugs. The clonotype comes from a man younger than 35 with Graves disease. CDR3 protein: CASSSPGLSSAEQYF. The CDR3 DNA sequence: TGTGCCAGCAGCTCTCCGGGACTAAGTTCGGCAGAGCAGTACTTC.